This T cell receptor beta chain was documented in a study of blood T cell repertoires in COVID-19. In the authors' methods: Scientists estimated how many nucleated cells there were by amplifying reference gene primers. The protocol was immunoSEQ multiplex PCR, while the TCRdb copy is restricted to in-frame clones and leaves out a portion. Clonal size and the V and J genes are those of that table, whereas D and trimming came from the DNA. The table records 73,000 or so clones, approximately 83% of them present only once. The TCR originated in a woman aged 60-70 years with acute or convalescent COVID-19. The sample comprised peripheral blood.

CDR3 amino acids: CASFTDSLTHGYTF. The CDR3 DNA is TGTGCCAGCTTTACCGACAGTCTCACCCATGGCTACACCTTC. This chain uses TRBV6-5 with TRBJ1-2, with D perhaps matching TRBD1 (5 bases). V lost 8 bases and J 6 bases, leaving 19 bases between the germline ends. Germline-derived CDR1 and CDR2 are MNHEY and SVGAGI. This CDR3 has 14 residues.